Listed here are 4 T cell receptor beta chains from one sample, sequenced in a study of blood T cell repertoires in COVID-19. Some clones are missing from TCRdb's copy, which holds only in-frame ones; the method was immunoSEQ multiplex PCR. The table lists approximately 99,000 clones, around four fifths of them singletons, with approximately 4.1% in the top ten. The sample was peripheral blood. These receptors were obtained from a woman between 65 and 79 years old with acute or convalescent COVID-19.

This rearrangement joins TRBV5-6 to TRBJ1-2; D is unclear. V was cut by 4 bases and J by 4 bases, with 14 bases left in between. The CDR3 is made up of 14 amino acids. The germline gives CDR1 SGHDT, CDR2 YYEEEE. Written as DNA, the CDR3 is TGTGCCAGCAGCGGGGAGACTTCCACCTATGGCTACACCTTC. Its protein is CASSGETSTYGYTF.

J is TRBJ2-2 and V is TRBV19; 10 nucleotides agree with TRBD1. CDR3 length: 17 residues. Germline CDR1 and CDR2: LNHDA and SQIVND (reference sequence). Trimming at V came to 6 bases and at J to 3 bases, leaving 10 bases not matched to a gene. CDR3 in DNA: TGTGCCAGTAGGGTCGAAGCGGACAGGGGGTACACCGGGGAGCTGTTTTTT. Translating gives CASRVEADRGYTGELFF. Variable domain in full (rest from reference TRBV19 and TRBJ2-2): DGGITQSPKYLFRKEGQNVTLSCEQNLNHDAMYWYRQDPGQGLRLIYYSQIVNDFQKGDIAEGYSVSREKKESFPLTVTSAQKNPTAFYLCASRVEADRGYTGELFFGEGSRLTVL.

The gene calls are TRBV3-1 (or the pseudogene TRBV3-2) and TRBJ2-5; TRBD2 matches 10 bases. Germline V gene sequence: CDR1 LGHDT, CDR2 YNNKEL (reference sequence). V shed 2 bases and J 4 bases; nucleotides not matched to a gene: 4. This CDR3 has 15 amino acids. The chain's CDR3 is CASSQLAGAGETQYF. The CDR3, as DNA: TGTGCCAGCAGCCAACTAGCGGGAGCGGGAGAGACCCAGTACTTC.

This chain connects TRBV7-2 to TRBJ1-2, with a weak D call TRBD1 (5 bases). From germline, CDR1 is SGHTA and CDR2 FQGNSA. The CDR3 consists of 14 residues. Trimming stripped 2 bases from V and 3 bases from J, with 10 bases between. The CDR3 region is CASSLISTDYGYTF. The CDR3 DNA is TGTGCCAGCAGCTTAATATCGACAGACTATGGCTACACCTTC.